This T cell receptor (beta chain) was captured by sequencing in a study of cytomegalovirus exposure and HLA in healthy donors. Germline CDR1 is SGHVS and CDR2 is FQNEAQ. The V end was cut by 1 base, the J end by 6 bases, with 15 bases between. The CDR3 sequence is 15 residues long. The PCR contained 60 Vbeta and 13 Jbeta primers. Clones were read by immunoSEQ multiplex PCR, and TCRdb kept only the in-frame ones, dropping some. The data contain about 70,000 clones, 65% to 75% of them singletons. The clonotype was recovered from a woman aged 55-70 years in good health and CMV-seropositive. The sequencing input was PBMCs. The chain uses TRBV7-8 and TRBJ1-1; no reliable D call. The CDR3 sequence: CASSLGGWSASEAFF. The CDR3 DNA follows: TGTGCCAGCAGCTTAGGCGGGTGGAGCGCGTCTGAAGCTTTCTTT.